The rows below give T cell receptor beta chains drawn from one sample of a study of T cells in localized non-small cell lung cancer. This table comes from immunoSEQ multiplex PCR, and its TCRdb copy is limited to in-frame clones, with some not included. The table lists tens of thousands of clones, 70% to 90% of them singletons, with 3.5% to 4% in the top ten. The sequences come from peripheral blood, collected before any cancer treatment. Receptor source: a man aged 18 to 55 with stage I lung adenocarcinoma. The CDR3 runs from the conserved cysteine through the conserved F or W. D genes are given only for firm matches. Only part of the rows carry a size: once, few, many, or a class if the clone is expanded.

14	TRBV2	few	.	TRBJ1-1	TGTGCCAGGCCCCTAGCAGGGTACAACACTGAAGCTTTCTTT	CARPLAGYNTEAFF
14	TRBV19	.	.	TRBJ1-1	TGTGCCAGTAGTATAAATGGGGGGTTCACTGAAGCTTTCTTT	CASSINGGFTEAFF
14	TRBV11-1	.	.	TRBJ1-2	TGTGCCAGCAGCTTAGTGGCGGCGCGTTATGGCTACACCTTC	CASSLVAARYGYTF
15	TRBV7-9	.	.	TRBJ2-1	TGTGCCAGCAGCCCCCATTGGAACCCCGAGTATGAGCAGTTCTTC	CASSPHWNPEYEQFF
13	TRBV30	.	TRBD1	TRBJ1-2	TGTGCCTGGACAGGGGGATTTGGCTATGGCTACACCTTC	CAWTGGFGYGYTF
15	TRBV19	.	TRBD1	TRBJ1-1	TGTGCCAGCAGAGAAGTCGGACAGGGTGGAACTGAAGCTTTCTTT	CASREVGQGGTEAFF
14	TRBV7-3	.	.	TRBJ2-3	TGTGCCAGCAGCAGGGGGGGCCTCTTGACTACGCAGTATTTT	CASSRGGLLTTQYF
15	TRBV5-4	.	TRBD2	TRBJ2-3	TGTGCCAGCCAGGAGGCGGGGGTGAGCACAGATACGCAGTATTTT	CASQEAGVSTDTQYF
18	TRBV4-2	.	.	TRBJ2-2	TGTGCCAGCAGCCATGAGGGATCCGGGACACCCAACACCGGGGAGCTGTTTTTT	CASSHEGSGTPNTGELFF
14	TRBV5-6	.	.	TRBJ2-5	TGTGCCAGCAGCTTGGTTGAAATCAGGGGGACCCAGTACTTC	CASSLVEIRGTQYF